One and the same sample provided the 22 T cell receptor beta chains below, sequenced in a study of blood T cell repertoires in COVID-19. Sequencing was performed with immunoSEQ multiplex PCR; in TCRdb, only in-frame clones are kept and a portion is missing. This sample has about 87,000 clones, with around nine tenths found just once. Sample: peripheral blood. The source of these receptors is a middle-aged man with acute or convalescent COVID-19.

The chain has TRBV30 and TRBJ1-6; the D is unclear. CDR1 GTSNPN and CDR2 SVGIG come from the germline V gene (reference sequence). V lost 0 bases to trimming and J lost 9 bases, with 6 bases between them. CDR3 length: 12 residues. DNA for the CDR3: TGTGCCTGGAGTGTCGGGAGTTCACCCCTCCACTTT. This encodes CAWSVGSSPLHF.

The genes are TRBV5-1 and TRBJ2-3, with D possibly being TRBD1 (6 bases). The CDR3 consists of 15 residues. Trimming shortened V by 7 bases and J by 0 bases, and 15 bases separated the two germline ends. CDR1 is SGHRS, CDR2 YFSETQ, per germline. CDR3 coding DNA: TGCGCCAGCGGGGCCTCAGGGGTTAGCACAGATACGCAGTATTTT. Translating gives CASGASGVSTDTQYF. The full variable domain, completed using reference TRBV5-1 and TRBJ2-3, is KAGVTQTPRYLIKTRGQQVTLSCSPISGHRSVSWYQQTPGQGLQFLFEYFSETQRNKGNFPGRFSGRQFSNSRSEMNVSTLELGDSALYLCASGASGVSTDTQYFGPGTRLTVL.

The J gene is TRBJ2-1, the V gene TRBV6-2 or TRBV6-3, with 10 bases identical to TRBD1. Germline V gives CDR1 MNHEY, CDR2 SVGEGT. This CDR3 has 13 residues. V shed 4 bases, J shed 8 bases, and the junction held 2 bases outside the gene matches. This CDR3 is CASSLTGGYEQFF. The CDR3 bases are TGTGCCAGCAGTTTGACAGGGGGCTATGAGCAGTTCTTC.

The chain couples TRBV12-5 to TRBJ1-1; unclear D gene. Trimming stripped 7 bases from V and 3 bases from J, with 9 bases between. The CDR3 covers 12 residues. From germline, CDR1 is LGHNT and CDR2 FRNRAP. The CDR3 coding sequence is TGTGCTAGTGTGGAGACGGACACTGAAGCTTTCTTT. It specifies CASVETDTEAFF.

V gene TRBV24-1 combines with J gene TRBJ2-1; 10 bases are a match to TRBD1. Per the germline V gene, CDR1 is KGHDR and CDR2 is SFDVKD. CDR3 size: 15 residues. The ends lost 2 bases at V and 10 bases at J; junction bases unmatched: 7. CDR3: CATSDYGQGVEEQFF. DNA of the CDR3: TGTGCCACCAGTGATTACGGACAGGGGGTGGAGGAGCAGTTCTTC.

The chain combines TRBV6-1 with TRBJ1-4; a weak D match, TRBD1 (6 bases). V lost 2 bases and J lost 7, with 11 bases in between. The CDR3 extends over 14 amino acids. Germline V CDR1 and CDR2: MNHNS, SASEGT. The CDR3 loop is CASSESRGGEKLFF. The CDR3 DNA follows: TGTGCCAGCAGTGAATCCAGGGGTGGTGAAAAACTGTTTTTT.

The chain uses TRBV25-1 and TRBJ1-3, with D unresolved. This CDR3 region has 10 residues. Germline V gives CDR1 MGHDK, CDR2 SYGVNS. V was cut by 8 bases and J by 3 bases, with 2 bases left in between. CDR3 sequence: CASRGNTIYF. The CDR3 region has the DNA TGTGCCAGCCGTGGAAACACCATATATTTT.

V and J are TRBV29-1 and TRBJ1-6; the match to TRBD1 covers 9 bases. The V and J ends lost 6 bases and 7 bases, in that order; junction bases with no gene match: 4. Germline V gene data show CDR1 as SQVTM and CDR2 as ANQGSEA. The CDR3 spans 13 residues. For the CDR3, the DNA is TGCAGCGTCGGGACAGGGACCAATTCACCCCTCCACTTT. This codes for CSVGTGTNSPLHF. Based on the CDR3 plus reference TRBV29-1 and TRBJ1-6, the full variable domain is SAVISQKPSRDICQRGTSLTIQCQVDSQVTMMFWYRQQPGQSLTLIATANQGSEATYESGFVIDKFPISRPNLTFSTLTVSNMSPEDSSIYLCSVGTGTNSPLHFGNGTRLTVT.

In nucleotides, the CDR3 is TGTGCCAGCAGCTTAAGTACGGGAAGCACAGATACGCAGTATTTT. Its translation: CASSLSTGSTDTQYF. The chain joins TRBV11-3 to TRBJ2-3, with D tentatively TRBD2 (5 bases). This CDR3 region has 15 residues. V was shortened by 2 bases and J by 0 bases, with 9 bases between the two germline ends. In germline, CDR1 is SGHNT, CDR2 YENEEA.

The chain employs TRBV3-1 (or the pseudogene TRBV3-2) and TRBJ1-2; 8 bases align to TRBD1. V gave up 4 bases and J gave up 7 bases; unmatched junction bases: 11. The germline gives CDR1 LGHDT, CDR2 YNNKEL (reference sequence). The CDR3 spans 15 residues. The CDR3 spells CASSPFGQGGAGYTF. The CDR3 DNA is TGTGCCAGCAGCCCGTTCGGACAGGGAGGGGCTGGCTACACCTTC.

The CDR3 DNA is TGTGCCAGTAGTGATACGGGGGACAATCAGCCCCAGCATTTT. It specifies CASSDTGDNQPQHF. This chain links TRBV19 with TRBJ1-5; possible D gene TRBD1, 5 bases. CDR1 and CDR2 from the germline V gene are LNHDA and SQIVND (reference sequence). V was cut by 5 bases and J by 3 bases, with 11 bases left in between. This CDR3 has 14 amino acids.

V is TRBV7-9 and J is TRBJ2-1; tentative D call: TRBD2 (6 bases). CDR3 length equals 15 residues. Looked up from germline, CDR1 is SEHNR and CDR2 is FQNEAQ (reference sequence). V was shortened by 5 bases and J by 4 bases, with 15 bases between the two germline ends. CDR3 nucleotide sequence: TGTGCCAGCAGCCCCCCCGGGACTCCTTACAATGAGCAGTTCTTC. It is translated as CASSPPGTPYNEQFF.

This chain connects TRBV2 to TRBJ1-1, with D unclear. From germline, CDR1 is SNHLY and CDR2 FYNNEI. Trimming stripped 5 bases from V and 2 bases from J, with 9 bases between. CDR3 size: 13 residues. The CDR3 reads CASSSDTNTEAFF. CDR3 coding DNA: TGTGCCAGCAGTTCAGACACCAACACTGAAGCTTTCTTT.

The chain couples TRBV6-1 to TRBJ1-5; 7 bases fit TRBD1. Germline CDR1 is MNHNS and CDR2 is SASEGT. The J segment lost 4 bases and the V segment lost 3 bases, leaving 0 bases of the junction unmatched. The CDR3 length is 13 residues. The CDR3 DNA reads TGTGCCAGCAGTGAGGGACAGAATCAGCCCCAGCATTTT. Its protein product is CASSEGQNQPQHF.

With respect to this clone: The identical CDR3 is also encoded by other nucleotide sequences in the sample. This chain links TRBV5-4 with TRBJ1-3, with a weak D call TRBD1 (6 bases). CDR1 SGHNT and CDR2 YYREEE come from the germline V gene (reference sequence). The CDR3 consists of 14 residues. Trimming removed 0 bases from V and 2 bases from J, with 6 bases in between. The CDR3, as DNA: TGTGCCAGCAGCTTGGACAGGGCTGGAAACACCATATATTTT. Translated: CASSLDRAGNTIYF. Supplemented by reference TRBV5-4 and TRBJ1-3, the full variable domain reads ETGVTQSPTHLIKTRGQQVTLRCSSQSGHNTVSWYQQALGQGPQFIFQYYREEENGRGNFPPRFSGLQFPNYSSELNVNALELDDSALYLCASSLDRAGNTIYFGEGSWLTVV.

The rearrangement uses TRBV27 and TRBJ1-3, with a possible D match to TRBD1 (5 bases). Trimming left V 2 bases short and J 9 bases short, with 14 bases between. Germline lookup yields CDR1 MNHEY and CDR2 SMNVEV (reference sequence). CDR3 length: 14 residues. For the CDR3, the DNA is TGTGCCAGCAGTTTAAATCAGGGCGTGGGCACCATATATTTT. It yields the protein CASSLNQGVGTIYF.

This chain links TRBV24-1 with TRBJ1-5; D possibly corresponds to TRBD1 (5 bases). V gave up 7 bases and J gave up 4 bases, with 10 bases separating them. Per the germline V gene, CDR1 is KGHDR and CDR2 is SFDVKD. The CDR3 totals 13 residues. The CDR3 DNA sequence: TGTGCCACCAGCCAAGCAGGGAATCAGCCCCAGCATTTT. It yields the protein CATSQAGNQPQHF.

This clone appeared a single time. The chain links TRBV7-8 to TRBJ2-1; D may be TRBD2 (7 bases). The CDR3 runs 18 residues. Trimming left V 5 bases short and J 10 bases short, with 30 bases between. The germline V gene encodes CDR1 SGHVS and CDR2 FQNEAQ. This CDR3 reads CASSPRRVGGGSGYEQFF. The DNA of the CDR3 is TGTGCCAGCAGCCCCCGGAGAGTGGGAGGGGGGTCAGGATACGAGCAGTTCTTC.

This clone appeared a few times. The J gene is TRBJ1-4, the V gene TRBV7-2, with TRBD1 identical over 7 bases. This CDR3 region has 19 residues. The junction had 15 bases not matched to a gene; V was cut back by 1 base and J by 4 bases. Germline V gene sequence: CDR1 SGHTA, CDR2 FQGNSA. Written as DNA, the CDR3 is TGTGCCAGCAGCTTAGGTAGCCTCCAGGGGGTAAATCGTAATGAAAAACTGTTTTTT. It translates to CASSLGSLQGVNRNEKLFF.

The gene calls are TRBV6-2 or TRBV6-3 and TRBJ2-4; 7 bases fit TRBD1. The junction had 4 bases not matched to a gene; V was cut back by 2 bases and J by 6 bases. This CDR3 contains 14 residues. Looked up from germline, CDR1 is MNHEY and CDR2 is SVGEGT. The DNA for the CDR3 is TGTGCCAGCAGTTACGGAAGGGACAGAAACATTCAGTACTTC. Its protein is CASSYGRDRNIQYF.

The rearrangement joins TRBV5-6 to TRBJ2-5, with 7 nucleotides matching TRBD1. J lost 5 bases, V lost 3 bases, and 13 bases had no gene match. From germline, CDR1 is SGHDT and CDR2 YYEEEE. This CDR3 has 16 amino acids. The DNA for the CDR3 is TGTGCCAGCAGCTCAGGCCTAGGACAGGCGAAGGAGACCCAGTACTTC. Its translation is CASSSGLGQAKETQYF.

This rearrangement joins TRBV6-2 or TRBV6-3 to TRBJ1-2; a weak D match, TRBD1 (5 bases). The CDR3 length is 13 residues. Germline assignment: CDR1 MNHEY and CDR2 SVGEGT. V gave up 6 bases and J gave up 3 bases, with 11 bases separating them. The CDR3 is CASSRQTDYGYTF. The CDR3 region has the DNA TGTGCCAGCAGCCGACAGACGGACTATGGCTACACCTTC.